Shown below are 28 T cell receptor beta chains from a single sample sequenced in a study of T-cell memory formation after mild COVID-19. TCRdb analysed the 5' RACE reads with MiXCR anew, one entry per CDR3 protein. Found here are about 600,000 distinct CDR3 sequences, less than 25% of them singletons; the top ten hold roughly 8.1%. Sequenced input: PBMCs or a T cell subset sorted from them (not recorded which). These receptors all come from an adult woman who had mild COVID-19 (a few samples of this study predate the infection). Cell type and time point are not known.

Only a few counts were recorded for this clonotype. This chain connects TRBV12-3 or TRBV12-4 to TRBJ1-1; D is uncertain. Trimming took 5 bases from V and 8 from J, leaving 12 bases between them. The CDR3 is 12 residues long. The CDR3 reads CASSLRAFEAFF. CDR3 DNA sequence: TGTGCCAGCAGTCTGAGGGCGTTCGAAGCTTTCTTT.

The chain couples TRBV10-2 to TRBJ2-7, with 10 bases lining up with TRBD1. This CDR3 has 12 residues. Germline CDR1 reads WSHSY; CDR2 reads SAAADI. Unmatched junction bases numbered 1, after V lost 8 bases and J lost 3 bases. As DNA, the CDR3 is TGCGCCAGCGGGGACAGGGGCTACGAGCAGTACTTC. Translation gives CASGDRGYEQYF.

Ten or more counts support this clonotype. The chain recombines TRBV2 with TRBJ1-2, with TRBD1 as a possible D gene (6 bases). Germline V lookup: CDR1 SNHLY, CDR2 FYNNEI. The ends were cut back, 6 bases at V and 1 base at J, with 6 bases in the middle. The CDR3 totals 12 residues. Here the CDR3 DNA reads TGTGCCAGCAGGGACAGTAACTATGGCTACACCTTC. Protein product: CASRDSNYGYTF.

This clonotype was seen a few times. The chain joins TRBV6-5 to TRBJ2-1; TRBD2 aligns across 10 bases. J gave up 7 bases and V 0 bases, and 6 bases lay outside the gene matches. The CDR3 loop spans 16 amino acids. Germline V lookup: CDR1 MNHEY, CDR2 SVGAGI. CDR3 bases: TGTGCCAGCAGTTACTCGAATAGCGGGGGGTTGAATGAGCAGTTCTTC. It codes for CASSYSNSGGLNEQFF.

The chain has TRBV11-1 and TRBJ2-1, with a weak D call TRBD2 (6 bases). The length of the CDR3 is 14 residues. The ends were cut back, 4 bases at V and 6 bases at J, with 13 bases in the middle. The germline gives CDR1 SGHAT, CDR2 FQDESV (reference sequence). The DNA of the CDR3 is TGTGCCAGCAGCTCCGGACTGGGGGGCAATGAGCAGTTCTTC. Protein sequence: CASSSGLGGNEQFF.

This clonotype was counted many times. The chain employs TRBV9 and TRBJ2-1; 8 positions match TRBD2. The V segment lost 4 bases and the J segment 10 bases; nucleotides outside the gene matches: 16. From germline, CDR1 is SGDLS and CDR2 YYNGEE. The CDR3 loop spans 16 amino acids. The CDR3 is CASSPQEPGLVGEQFF. CDR3 sequence (DNA): TGTGCCAGCAGCCCCCAAGAGCCGGGACTAGTCGGGGAGCAGTTCTTC.

This clonotype was seen only once. The rearrangement joins TRBV27 to TRBJ2-7; possibly TRBD1 or TRBD2 for D (5 bases each). V lost 4 bases to trimming and J lost 1 base, with 14 bases between them. The germline V gene encodes CDR1 MNHEY and CDR2 SMNVEV (reference sequence). This CDR3 comprises 15 residues. DNA for the CDR3: TGTGCCAGCAGTTCACCCGGGGCCAATTCCTACGAGCAGTACTTC. Translating gives CASSSPGANSYEQYF.

There are many counts of this clonotype. V is TRBV6-5 and J is TRBJ1-4, with D hard to call. The CDR3 has 15 amino acids. V was pared by 0 bases and J by 2 bases, with 7 bases between. Germline lookup yields CDR1 MNHEY and CDR2 SVGAGI. CDR3: CASSYSMWTNEKLFF. For the CDR3, the DNA is TGTGCCAGCAGTTACTCGATGTGGACTAATGAAAAACTGTTTTTT.

This chain joins TRBV5-6 and TRBJ2-1; D uncertain. CDR3 length: 14 residues. Trimming left V 0 bases short and J 3 bases short, with 7 bases between. Germline lookup yields CDR1 SGHDT and CDR2 YYEEEE. CDR3 DNA sequence: TGTGCCAGCAGCTTGGTAGTAAACTACAATGAGCAGTTCTTC. Its protein product is CASSLVVNYNEQFF.

The rearrangement uses TRBV20-1 and TRBJ2-5; TRBD2 might be the D (5 bases). Germline V lookup: CDR1 DFQATT, CDR2 SNEGSKA (reference sequence). The V end was cut by 6 bases, the J end by 5 bases, with 25 bases between. The length of the CDR3 is 16 residues. The CDR3 coding sequence is TGCAGTGCCTTTCTCGATGTAAAGGGAGTGAGTGAGACCCAGTACTTC. This codes for CSAFLDVKGVSETQYF.

In this sample, this clonotype turned up many times. The CDR3 here is CASSPQTGQNSPLHF. The DNA of the CDR3 is TGTGCCAGCAGCCCCCAGACAGGGCAGAATTCACCCCTCCACTTT. The V and J genes are TRBV7-9 and TRBJ1-6; TRBD1 matches at 7 bases. With V trimmed by 5 bases and J by 7 bases, 8 bases remained unmatched. CDR3 size: 15 residues. From germline, CDR1 is SEHNR and CDR2 FQNEAQ (reference sequence).

This clonotype was seen a handful of times. CDR3 protein: CASSLDGAGFNGYTF. The CDR3, as DNA: TGTGCCAGCAGCTTAGATGGTGCGGGGTTTAATGGCTACACCTTC. The chain is built from TRBV7-6 and TRBJ1-2; D remains ambiguous. Germline V gives CDR1 SGHVS, CDR2 FNYEAQ. CDR3 length: 15 residues. Trimming shortened V by 1 base and J by 6 bases, and 15 bases separated the two germline ends.

Only a few counts were recorded for this clonotype. The rearrangement joins TRBV5-1 to TRBJ2-1, with TRBD2 matching over 8 bases. With V trimmed by 4 bases and J by 4 bases, 7 bases remained unmatched. The CDR3 totals 15 residues. Germline lookup yields CDR1 SGHRS and CDR2 YFSETQ. The CDR3 bases are TGCGCCAGCAGCGTAGCGGGGACGGATTACAATGAGCAGTTCTTC. Amino acid sequence: CASSVAGTDYNEQFF.

The chain links TRBV24-1 to TRBJ2-1, with D perhaps TRBD2 (5 bases). CDR1 is KGHDR, CDR2 SFDVKD, per germline. The CDR3 loop spans 16 amino acids. V lost 7 bases and J lost 2, with 17 bases in between. This CDR3 is CATSSIAMATYNEQFF. Written as DNA, the CDR3 is TGTGCCACCAGCTCCATAGCGATGGCTACCTACAATGAGCAGTTCTTC.

This clonotype was counted between two and nine times. V and J are TRBV5-6 and TRBJ2-7; D ambiguous. The CDR3 totals 14 residues. From germline, CDR1 is SGHDT and CDR2 YYEEEE. Trimming took 3 bases from V and 1 from J, leaving 11 bases between them. The CDR3 DNA reads TGTGCCAGCAGCTCCGTCTCAGTGTCCTACGAGCAGTACTTC. The encoded protein is CASSSVSVSYEQYF.

This chain links TRBV7-9 with TRBJ1-1; D is uncertain. V was clipped by 3 bases and J by 4 bases, with 9 bases between them. The CDR3 extends over 13 amino acids. Germline V CDR1 and CDR2: SEHNR, FQNEAQ (reference sequence). The CDR3 DNA reads as TGTGCCAGCAGCTTGCCAGCGGGCACTGAAGCTTTCTTT. This gives the protein CASSLPAGTEAFF.

This clonotype was found a few times. This rearrangement joins TRBV4-1 to TRBJ1-5; D may be TRBD1 (6 bases). The CDR3 length is 13 residues. From germline, CDR1 is MGHRA and CDR2 YSYEKL. V was clipped by 5 bases and J by 7 bases, with 12 bases between them. CDR3 loop: CASSGDTGQPQHF. CDR3 DNA sequence: TGCGCCAGCAGCGGGGACACGGGACAGCCCCAGCATTTT.

The V and J genes are TRBV11-2 and TRBJ1-2; D perhaps matches TRBD1 (5 bases). Trimming stripped 4 bases from V and 5 bases from J, with 17 bases between. The CDR3 is made up of 15 amino acids. Germline CDR1 and CDR2: SGHAT and FQNNGV. The CDR3 nucleotides are TGTGCCAGCAGCTCATATGGGGCAGAGAAGTATGGCTACACCTTC. Its translation is CASSSYGAEKYGYTF.

This clonotype has just one count. The CDR3 loop is CASSSQGLSDNEQFF. For the CDR3, the DNA is TGTGCCAGCAGTTCTCAGGGGCTGTCCGACAATGAGCAGTTCTTC. V and J are TRBV5-6 and TRBJ2-1; the D gene is possibly TRBD1 (6 bases). The CDR3 has 15 residues. The V end was cut by 5 bases, the J end by 5 bases, with 17 bases between. The germline V gene encodes CDR1 SGHDT and CDR2 YYEEEE.

The sample holds a few counts of this clonotype. The V and J genes are TRBV30 and TRBJ2-7, with a tentative D call TRBD2 (5 bases). V shed 2 bases and J shed 4 bases, with 21 bases lying between them. The CDR3 covers 16 residues. Germline V CDR1 and CDR2: GTSNPN, SVGIG (reference sequence). The CDR3 protein is CAWSPMIGESWYEQYF. The DNA of the CDR3 is TGTGCCTGGAGTCCTATGATTGGGGAGAGCTGGTACGAGCAGTACTTC.

The chain employs TRBV7-8 and TRBJ1-3; maybe TRBD1 (5 bases). There are 15 residues in the CDR3. The V gene's germline CDR1 is SGHVS and CDR2 FQNEAQ. The V and J ends lost 3 bases and 4 bases respectively, with 13 bases between them. The CDR3 here is CASSLWGGRGNTIYF. The CDR3 DNA follows: TGTGCCAGCAGCTTGTGGGGGGGTCGAGGAAACACCATATATTTT.

V usage is TRBV3-1 and J usage is TRBJ2-3, with no clear D. V lost 9 bases, J lost 0 bases, and 16 bases lay in between. CDR1 LGHDT and CDR2 YNNKEL come from the germline V gene (reference sequence). CDR3 length equals 15 residues. In nucleotides, the CDR3 is TGTGCCAGTGCCCCATCGGTGCGCAGCACAGATACGCAGTATTTT. Amino acids: CASAPSVRSTDTQYF.

The rearrangement links TRBV13 to TRBJ2-5, with 9 bases matching TRBD1. This CDR3 is built from 15 residues. Trimming removed 4 bases from V and 3 bases from J; junction bases left unmatched: 6. Germline V gene sequence: CDR1 PRHDT, CDR2 FYEKMQ (reference sequence). The CDR3 loop reads CASSSTGGREETQYF. The CDR3 DNA reads as TGTGCCAGCAGCTCGACAGGGGGGCGAGAAGAGACCCAGTACTTC. The full variable domain, rest sourced from reference TRBV13 and TRBJ2-5, is AAGVIQSPRHLIKEKRETATLKCYPIPRHDTVYWYQQGPGQDPQFLISFYEKMQSDKGSIPDRFSAQQFSDYHSELNMSSLELGDSALYFCASSSTGGREETQYFGPGTRLLVL.

This clonotype appeared a few times. The chain is built from TRBV5-1 and TRBJ1-3, with D perhaps TRBD1 (5 bases). V was shortened by 4 bases and J by 4 bases, with 15 bases between the two germline ends. Germline V gives CDR1 SGHRS, CDR2 YFSETQ. This CDR3 comprises 15 residues. CDR3 nucleotides: TGCGCCAGCAGCCCCACCTGGGGCAACGGAAACACCATATATTTT. Its protein product is CASSPTWGNGNTIYF.

This clonotype was detected a few times. V gene TRBV13 combines with J gene TRBJ1-1; no definite D call. The ends were cut back, 6 bases at V and 0 bases at J, with 14 bases in the middle. The germline V gene encodes CDR1 PRHDT and CDR2 FYEKMQ (reference sequence). The CDR3 runs 15 residues. The CDR3 DNA reads TGTGCCAGCAGTATAGTAATCGGAGTGAACACTGAAGCTTTCTTT. Translating it yields CASSIVIGVNTEAFF.

The V call is TRBV7-2, the J call TRBJ2-3; 8 bases line up with TRBD2. CDR3 length: 12 amino acids. The V gene's germline CDR1 is SGHTA and CDR2 FQGNSA. V trimming: 4 bases; J trimming: 8 bases; junction bases outside the gene matches: 2. CDR3: CASSSRGGTQYF. For the CDR3, the DNA is TGTGCCAGCAGCTCCCGGGGGGGTACGCAGTATTTT.

The rearrangement links TRBV4-2 to TRBJ2-7, with 8 positions matching TRBD1. Germline CDR1 LGHNA, CDR2 YNFKEQ. CDR3 length: 15 amino acids. V lost 0 bases to trimming and J lost 5 bases; unmatched junction nucleotides: 6. CDR3 residues: CASSQDLGQGDEQYF. As DNA, the CDR3 is TGTGCCAGCAGCCAAGATTTAGGACAGGGTGACGAGCAGTACTTC.

The V call is TRBV7-2, the J call TRBJ2-3, with D possibly matching TRBD1 (5 bases). Germline assignment: CDR1 SGHTA and CDR2 FQGNSA. This CDR3 has 16 residues. Trimming removed 1 base from V and 3 bases from J, with 14 bases in between. The CDR3 protein is CASSLVRQGGTDTQYF. The DNA of the CDR3 is TGTGCCAGCAGCTTAGTCCGCCAGGGTGGGACAGATACGCAGTATTTT.